A selection of T cell receptor beta chains follows, all from one sample in a study of T cells expressing NK-cell markers. TCRdb reprocessed the 5' RACE reads, keeping one entry per CDR3 protein, no DNA. The repertoire table contains 150,000 to 200,000 distinct CDR3 sequences. Sequencing was carried out using blood T cells: a sorted CD56 or NKG2C T cell subset, CD4+ or CD8+ T cells, or bulk PBMC T cells (not recorded which). These receptors were collected from a woman between 18 and 70 years old in good health. Both conserved end residues are part of each CDR3.

j_call	v_call	cdr3_aa
TRBJ2-5	TRBV12-3/TRBV12-4	CASSLWTSGGETQYF
TRBJ2-7	TRBV6-5	CASSYSWTSPPPYEQYF
TRBJ1-5	TRBV3-1	CASSQGGLSNQPQHF
TRBJ2-5	TRBV7-2	CASSAMAGGLETQYF
TRBJ2-1	TRBV3-1	CASSQALASSPEQFF
TRBJ1-5	TRBV7-9	CASSWGAQGPQHF
TRBJ2-1	TRBV2	CASSERRKSSYNEQFF
TRBJ1-1	TRBV12-5	CASGLVLGRGTEAFF
TRBJ2-4	TRBV5-1	CASSSGVGAKNIQYF
TRBJ2-7	TRBV5-1	CASSLIGGPSEQYF
TRBJ2-3	TRBV29-1	CSVVRQGIGDTQYF
TRBJ2-7	TRBV5-1	CASSILAGPTYEQYF
TRBJ1-5	TRBV20-1	CSARDLGGSGNQPQHF
TRBJ1-6	TRBV12-3/TRBV12-4	CASSFRNNSPLHF
TRBJ2-3	TRBV20-1	CSARNGGKFTDTQYF
TRBJ2-3	TRBV6-1	CASRPSPSHTDTQYF
TRBJ2-1	TRBV5-1	CASSLGSSSDNEQFF
TRBJ2-2	TRBV27	CASRATSGRAGGELFF
TRBJ2-7	TRBV12-3/TRBV12-4	CATSAGDFPYEQYF
TRBJ1-1	TRBV10-3	CAIDTGRNTEAFF
TRBJ2-3	TRBV7-3	CASSSRRLAGVDTQYF
TRBJ1-1	TRBV27	CASSLGFLTTEAFF
TRBJ2-7	TRBV20-1	CSANGPLGGAYEQYF
TRBJ1-2	TRBV3-1	CASRLTGNYYGYTF
TRBJ1-3	TRBV7-2	CASSLGGTYSGNTIYF
TRBJ1-4	TRBV9	CASSVGAGLGEKLFF
TRBJ2-3	TRBV5-1	CASSSGQGAVDTQYF
TRBJ2-3	TRBV7-9	CASSPSLQTDTQYF
TRBJ2-6	TRBV12-3/TRBV12-4	CASSSRGAGANVLTF
TRBJ1-6	TRBV11-2	CASSFQQGSPLHF
TRBJ2-7	TRBV11-2	CASSLQWGYEQYF